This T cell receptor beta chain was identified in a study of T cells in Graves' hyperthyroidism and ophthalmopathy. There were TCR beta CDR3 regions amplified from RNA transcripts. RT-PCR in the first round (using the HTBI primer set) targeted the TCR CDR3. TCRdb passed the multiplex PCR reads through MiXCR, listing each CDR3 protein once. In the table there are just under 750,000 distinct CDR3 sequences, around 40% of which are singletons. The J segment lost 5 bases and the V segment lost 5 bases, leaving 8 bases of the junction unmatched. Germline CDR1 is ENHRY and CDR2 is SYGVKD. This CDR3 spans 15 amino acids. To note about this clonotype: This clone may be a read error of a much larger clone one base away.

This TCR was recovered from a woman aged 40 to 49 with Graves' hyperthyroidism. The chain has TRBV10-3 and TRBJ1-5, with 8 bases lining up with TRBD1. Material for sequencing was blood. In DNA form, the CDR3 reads TGTGCCATCAGTTACTCCCGGACAGGGCATCAGCCCCAGCATTTT. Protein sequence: CAISYSRTGHQPQHF.